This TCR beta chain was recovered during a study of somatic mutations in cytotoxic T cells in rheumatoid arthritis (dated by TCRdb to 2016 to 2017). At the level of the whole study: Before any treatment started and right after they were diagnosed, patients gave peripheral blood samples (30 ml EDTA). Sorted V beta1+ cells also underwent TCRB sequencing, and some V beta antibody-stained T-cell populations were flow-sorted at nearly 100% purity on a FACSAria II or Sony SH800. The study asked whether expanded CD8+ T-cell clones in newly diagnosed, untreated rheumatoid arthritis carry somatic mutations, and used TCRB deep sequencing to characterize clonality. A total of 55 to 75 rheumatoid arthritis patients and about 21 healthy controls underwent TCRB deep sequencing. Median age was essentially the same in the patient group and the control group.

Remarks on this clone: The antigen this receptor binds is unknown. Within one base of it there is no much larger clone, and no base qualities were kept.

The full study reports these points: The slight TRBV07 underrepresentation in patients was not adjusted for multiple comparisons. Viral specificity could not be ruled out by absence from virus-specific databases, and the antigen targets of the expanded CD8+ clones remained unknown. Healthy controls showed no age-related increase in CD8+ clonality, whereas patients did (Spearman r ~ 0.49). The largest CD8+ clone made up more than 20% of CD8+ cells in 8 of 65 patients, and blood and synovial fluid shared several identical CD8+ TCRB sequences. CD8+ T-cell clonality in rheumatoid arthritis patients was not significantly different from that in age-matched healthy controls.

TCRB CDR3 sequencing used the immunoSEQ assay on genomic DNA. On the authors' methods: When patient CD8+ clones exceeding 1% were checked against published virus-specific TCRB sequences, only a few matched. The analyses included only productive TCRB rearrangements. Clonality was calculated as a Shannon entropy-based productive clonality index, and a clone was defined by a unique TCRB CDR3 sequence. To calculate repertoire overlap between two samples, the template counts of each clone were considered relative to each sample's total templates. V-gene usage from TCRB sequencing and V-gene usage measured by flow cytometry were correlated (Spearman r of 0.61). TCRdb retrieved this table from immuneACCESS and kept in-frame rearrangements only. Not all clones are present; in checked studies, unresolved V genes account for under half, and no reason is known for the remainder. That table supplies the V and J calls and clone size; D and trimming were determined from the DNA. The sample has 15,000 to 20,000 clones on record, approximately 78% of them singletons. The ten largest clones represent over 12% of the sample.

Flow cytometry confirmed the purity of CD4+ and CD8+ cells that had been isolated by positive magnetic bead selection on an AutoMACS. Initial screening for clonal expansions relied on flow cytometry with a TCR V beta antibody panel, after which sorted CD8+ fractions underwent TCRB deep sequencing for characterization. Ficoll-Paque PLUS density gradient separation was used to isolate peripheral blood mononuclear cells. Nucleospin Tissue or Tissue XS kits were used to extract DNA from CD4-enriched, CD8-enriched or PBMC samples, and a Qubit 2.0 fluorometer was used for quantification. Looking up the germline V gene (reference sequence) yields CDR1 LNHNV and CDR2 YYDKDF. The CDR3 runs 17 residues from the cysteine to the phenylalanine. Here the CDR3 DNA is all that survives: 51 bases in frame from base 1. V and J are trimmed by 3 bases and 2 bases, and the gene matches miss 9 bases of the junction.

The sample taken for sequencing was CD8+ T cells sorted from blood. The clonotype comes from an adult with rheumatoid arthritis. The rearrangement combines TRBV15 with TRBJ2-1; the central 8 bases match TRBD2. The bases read TGTGCCACCAGCAGCCTAGGGGCGGGGGGCCCCTACAATGAGCAGTTCTTC. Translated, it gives CATSSLGAGGPYNEQFF.